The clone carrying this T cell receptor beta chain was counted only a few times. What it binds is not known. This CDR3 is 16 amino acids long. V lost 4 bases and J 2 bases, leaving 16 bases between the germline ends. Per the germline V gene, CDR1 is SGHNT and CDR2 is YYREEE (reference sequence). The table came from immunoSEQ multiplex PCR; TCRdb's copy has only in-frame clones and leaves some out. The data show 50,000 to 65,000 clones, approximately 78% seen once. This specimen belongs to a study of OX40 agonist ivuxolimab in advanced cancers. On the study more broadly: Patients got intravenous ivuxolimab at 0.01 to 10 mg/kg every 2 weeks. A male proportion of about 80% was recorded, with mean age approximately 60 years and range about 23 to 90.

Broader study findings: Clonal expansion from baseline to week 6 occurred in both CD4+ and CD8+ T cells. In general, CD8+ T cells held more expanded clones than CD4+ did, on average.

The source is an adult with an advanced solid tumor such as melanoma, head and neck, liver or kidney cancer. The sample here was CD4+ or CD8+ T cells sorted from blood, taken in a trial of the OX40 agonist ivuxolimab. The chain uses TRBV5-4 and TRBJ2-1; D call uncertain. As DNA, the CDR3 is TGTGCCAGCAGCACGCCGGCTGGGTTTCCCTACAATGAGCAGTTCTTC. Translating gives CASSTPAGFPYNEQFF.